Listed here are 16 T cell receptor beta chains from one sample, sequenced in a study of blood T cell repertoires in COVID-19. Clones were read by immunoSEQ multiplex PCR, and TCRdb kept only the in-frame ones, dropping some. The sample has hundreds of thousands of clones, more than 75% seen once; the top ten hold roughly 1.7%. The sample consisted of PBMCs or T cells enriched from blood (not recorded which). These receptors were obtained from a man aged 40-49 years who had recovered from COVID-19.

This chain connects TRBV9 to TRBJ2-1; 8 bases align to TRBD1. Germline V gene lookup returns CDR1 SGDLS and CDR2 YYNGEE. This CDR3 is 16 amino acids long. V trimming: 4 bases; J trimming: 4 bases; junction bases outside the gene matches: 10. The DNA for the CDR3 is TGTGCCAGCAGCCCGAGGGGACAGGAGCTATACAATGAGCAGTTCTTC. Protein sequence: CASSPRGQELYNEQFF.

This rearrangement joins TRBV5-8 to TRBJ1-3, with D maybe TRBD1 (6 bases). Trimming pared 5 bases from V and 3 bases from J, leaving 9 bases between. CDR3 length: 13 amino acids. Germline V gene sequence: CDR1 SGHTS, CDR2 YDEGEE. The CDR3 DNA reads as TGTGCCAGCAGTAACAGGGTTGGAAACACCATATATTTT. Translated: CASSNRVGNTIYF.

The chain carries TRBV1 and TRBJ2-7; TRBD1, the table's D call, was not compared with the DNA. TRBV1 is a recognized pseudogene. There are 15 residues in the CDR3. CDR3 sequence reads: CTSSPKGAVSYEQYF. The CDR3 DNA is TGCACCAGCAGTCCCAAGGGGGCGGTTTCCTACGAGCAGTACTTC.

The chain is built from TRBV7-2 and TRBJ1-6, with TRBD1 matching 8 bases. The length of the CDR3 is 17 residues. V lost 4 bases and J lost 4; bases outside the gene matches: 9. Germline CDR1 and CDR2: SGHTA and FQGNSA. The DNA for the CDR3 is TGTGCCAGCAGCTATACCGGGACAGGATCTTATAATTCACCCCTCCACTTT. Translated: CASSYTGTGSYNSPLHF.

Details on this clone: This sample includes further DNA sequences coding for the same CDR3. The chain employs TRBV5-1 and TRBJ1-1; TRBD1 aligns across 8 bases. Per germline, CDR1 SGHRS and CDR2 YFSETQ. The CDR3 covers 12 residues. V dropped 4 bases and J dropped 8; count of bases not matched to a gene: 4. The DNA of the CDR3 is TGCGCCAGCAGCCTAGGACAGGGCGAAGCTTTCTTT. Its translation is CASSLGQGEAFF.

The chain carries TRBV21-1 and TRBJ2-6; TRBD1, the D gene given by the table, was not confirmed from the DNA. TRBV21-1 is designated a pseudogene. The CDR3 is made up of 23 amino acids. In DNA form, the CDR3 reads TGTGCCAGCAGCAAATCGTGGTTGGTAAAAGGGGGCGCTCCTTCCTCTGGGGCCAACGTCCTGACTTTC. This codes for CASSKSWLVKGGAPSSGANVLTF.

The genes are TRBV5-6 and TRBJ2-5, with 8 bases aligning to TRBD2. This CDR3 comprises 17 residues. CDR1 SGHDT and CDR2 YYEEEE come from the germline V gene. V lost 5 bases and J lost 0; bases outside the gene matches: 12. CDR3 bases: TGTGCCAGCAGGGTGGAATCGGGGGGGCAGTACCAAGAGACCCAGTACTTC. Its protein product is CASRVESGGQYQETQYF.

J is TRBJ1-2 and V is TRBV5-1; possible D gene TRBD1, 5 bases. CDR3 length equals 17 residues. V shed 2 bases and J shed 1 base, with 18 bases lying between them. CDR1 is SGHRS, CDR2 YFSETQ, per germline. The DNA for the CDR3 is TGCGCCAGCAGCTTAGGCAGGGCGGATATGAGTAACTATGGCTACACCTTC. Amino acids: CASSLGRADMSNYGYTF.

The V and J genes are TRBV28 and TRBJ2-5; 7 bases line up with TRBD1. From germline, CDR1 is MDHEN and CDR2 SYDVKM. V shed 5 bases, J shed 2 bases, and the junction held 5 bases outside the gene matches. The CDR3 has 14 amino acids. For the CDR3, the DNA is TGTGCCAGCAGTACGGGACAGATACAAGAGACCCAGTACTTC. Residues: CASSTGQIQETQYF.

This chain links TRBV12-5 with TRBJ1-5; tentative D call: TRBD1 (5 bases). From germline, CDR1 is LGHNT and CDR2 FRNRAP. The CDR3 contains 14 residues. Trimming cost V 2 bases and J 3 bases, with 8 bases left between them. In DNA form, the CDR3 reads TGTGCTAGTGGTTTGTCAGGGCCCAATCAGCCCCAGCATTTT. This translates into CASGLSGPNQPQHF.

The rearrangement links TRBV25-1 to TRBJ1-2, with 9 positions matching TRBD1. The CDR3 contains 13 residues. V lost 6 bases to trimming and J lost 3 bases; unmatched junction nucleotides: 2. CDR1 and CDR2 (germline): MGHDK, SYGVNS. In DNA, the CDR3 is TGTGCCAGCAGGACAGGGGGGGACTATGGCTACACCTTC. The encoded protein is CASRTGGDYGYTF.

This clone occurred a few times. This chain uses TRBV5-1 with TRBJ1-4, with D possibly being TRBD1 (5 bases). Trimming pared 4 bases from V and 7 bases from J, leaving 17 bases between. The CDR3 covers 15 residues. Germline-derived CDR1 and CDR2 are SGHRS and YFSETQ. The chain's CDR3 is CASSPPGGGGEKLFF. CDR3 DNA sequence: TGCGCCAGCAGCCCCCCGGGCGGGGGAGGTGAAAAACTGTTTTTT.

The chain is built from TRBV5-4 and TRBJ1-1; no reliable D call. The length of the CDR3 is 12 residues. CDR1 and CDR2 (germline): SGHNT, YYREEE (reference sequence). Trimming stripped 1 base from V and 7 bases from J, with 8 bases between. CDR3 sequence reads: CASSLYGREAFF. CDR3 DNA sequence: TGTGCCAGCAGCTTGTACGGTCGTGAAGCTTTCTTT.

This chain uses TRBV19 with TRBJ1-4; 10 nucleotides align to TRBD1. Germline V gene lookup returns CDR1 LNHDA and CDR2 SQIVND (reference sequence). The CDR3 is made up of 14 amino acids. J gave up 8 bases and V 5 bases, and 5 bases lay outside the gene matches. The CDR3 coding sequence is TGTGCCAGTAGTCCCGGACAGGGGGTCGAAAAACTGTTTTTT. Its translation: CASSPGQGVEKLFF. The whole variable domain, remainder taken from reference TRBV19 and TRBJ1-4, is DGGITQSPKYLFRKEGQNVTLSCEQNLNHDAMYWYRQDPGQGLRLIYYSQIVNDFQKGDIAEGYSVSREKKESFPLTVTSAQKNPTAFYLCASSPGQGVEKLFFGSGTQLSVL.

The chain is built from TRBV10-3 and TRBJ2-2; 11 bases match TRBD2. V was clipped by 2 bases and J by 1 base; unmatched bases: 3. The CDR3 length is 17 residues. Germline CDR1 is ENHRY and CDR2 is SYGVKD. The CDR3 spells CAISEATSGGNTGELFF. DNA for the CDR3: TGTGCCATCAGTGAGGCTACTAGCGGGGGGAACACCGGGGAGCTGTTTTTT.

The J gene is TRBJ1-1, the V gene TRBV5-3; possibly TRBD1 for D (5 bases). TRBV5-3 has ORF status, its function being uncertain. V lost 3 bases, J lost 10 bases, and 28 bases lay in between. The CDR3 consists of 17 residues. The CDR3 loop reads CARSCRRGATVGLRAFF. Here the CDR3 DNA reads TGTGCCAGAAGCTGCCGGAGGGGAGCCACTGTGGGATTGAGAGCTTTCTTT.